The 21 T cell receptor beta chains in this list originate from one sample, sequenced in a study of control samples from healthy donors and cancer patients. The protocol was immunoSEQ multiplex PCR, while the TCRdb copy is restricted to in-frame clones and leaves out a portion. The table has about 75,000 clones, 94% seen once. Source material: blood. The source of these receptors is a middle-aged woman in good health.

V and J are TRBV6-4 and TRBJ1-6; no definite D call. V lost 2 bases to trimming and J lost 7 bases, with 12 bases between them. CDR3 size: 15 residues. Per the germline V gene, CDR1 is MRHNA and CDR2 is SNTAGT. This CDR3 reads CASSDGRAGNSPLHF. The CDR3 DNA is TGTGCCAGCAGTGACGGTCGGGCAGGAAATTCACCCCTCCACTTT.

The chain employs TRBV5-1 and TRBJ2-1; 7 nucleotides match TRBD1. The length of the CDR3 is 15 residues. Germline trimming cut 2 bases from V and 2 bases from J; bases unmatched to any gene: 4. Germline V lookup: CDR1 SGHRS, CDR2 YFSETQ. The CDR3 region has the DNA TGCGCCAGCAGCTTTGACAGGGCGCCCTACAATGAGCAGTTCTTC. Amino acids: CASSFDRAPYNEQFF.

The chain couples TRBV4-3 to TRBJ1-2; possible D gene TRBD1, 6 bases. The V end was cut by 0 bases, the J end by 8 bases, with 16 bases between. Germline V gene sequence: CDR1 LGHNA, CDR2 YSLEER. The CDR3 runs 15 residues. CDR3 protein: CASSQDFAGAGGYTF. Written as DNA, the CDR3 is TGCGCCAGCAGCCAAGATTTTGCAGGGGCTGGCGGCTACACCTTC.

The chain links TRBV6-5 to TRBJ1-1; maybe TRBD1 (6 bases). V was trimmed by 6 bases and J by 7 bases, leaving 12 bases between them. The CDR3 covers 12 residues. In germline, CDR1 is MNHEY, CDR2 SVGAGI. The CDR3 nucleotides read TGTGCCAGCAGCGTCGGGGGGCTTGAAGCTTTCTTT. This sequence encodes CASSVGGLEAFF.

The chain joins TRBV6-5 to TRBJ1-2; possibly TRBD1 for D (5 bases). Germline values: CDR1 MNHEY, CDR2 SVGAGI. V lost 2 bases and J 1 base, leaving 14 bases between the germline ends. This CDR3 is 16 amino acids long. The CDR3 here is CASSYTSRGINYGYTF. In DNA, the CDR3 is TGTGCCAGCAGTTACACTTCGAGGGGAATTAACTATGGCTACACCTTC.

V and J are TRBV29-1 and TRBJ1-1, with D possibly being TRBD1 (6 bases). Deletions cut 6 bases from V and 4 bases from J, with 12 bases between. Germline loops: CDR1 SQVTM, CDR2 ANQGSEA. CDR3 length equals 12 residues. CDR3 loop: CSVLQGVTEAFF. CDR3 nucleotide sequence: TGCAGCGTGCTACAGGGAGTCACTGAAGCTTTCTTT.

V and J are TRBV28 and TRBJ2-3, with TRBD2 identical over 8 bases. V gave up 5 bases and J gave up 5 bases; unmatched junction bases: 9. In germline, CDR1 is MDHEN, CDR2 SYDVKM. The CDR3 has 15 residues. For the CDR3, the DNA is TGTGCCAGCAGTACTTATCCGGGACTAGTAGATACGCAGTATTTT. Protein sequence: CASSTYPGLVDTQYF.

V gene TRBV7-6 combines with J gene TRBJ2-1; 7 bases are a match to TRBD2. Germline CDR1 SGHVS, CDR2 FNYEAQ. Germline trimming cut 3 bases from V and 5 bases from J; bases unmatched to any gene: 7. There are 15 residues in the CDR3. CDR3 in amino acids: CASSFASGSNNEQFF. CDR3 in DNA: TGTGCCAGCAGCTTCGCTAGCGGATCTAACAATGAGCAGTTCTTC.

This clone has more than one count but fewer than ten. This sequence joins TRBV7-6 and TRBJ2-2, with D uncertain. CDR3 size: 11 residues. Trimming removed 0 bases from V and 7 bases from J, with 0 bases in between. Germline lookup yields CDR1 SGHVS and CDR2 FNYEAQ. The CDR3 region has the DNA TGTGCCAGCAGCTTAGCCGGGGAGCTGTTTTTT. As protein: CASSLAGELFF. The full variable domain, completed using reference TRBV7-6 and TRBJ2-2, is GAGVSQSPRYKVTKRGQDVALRCDPISGHVSLYWYRQALGQGPEFLTYFNYEAQQDKSGLPNDRFSAERPEGSISTLTIQRTEQRDSAMYRCASSLAGELFFGEGSRLTVL.

J is TRBJ2-7 and V is TRBV2; 8 bases align to TRBD2. Looked up from germline, CDR1 is SNHLY and CDR2 is FYNNEI. The V gene end was trimmed by 3 bases and the J gene end by 7 bases; junction bases not matched to a gene: 8. This CDR3 contains 14 residues. The chain's CDR3 is CASSEGLGLSEQYF. CDR3 coding DNA: TGTGCCAGCAGTGAGGGACTAGGTCTCTCGGAGCAGTACTTC.

CDR3: CASSRGTGLVKNIQYF. DNA of the CDR3: TGTGCCAGTAGTAGAGGGACTGGGTTGGTCAAAAACATTCAGTACTTC. The gene calls are TRBV19 and TRBJ2-4; possibly TRBD2 for D (6 bases). This CDR3 has 16 residues. V was cut by 4 bases and J by 3 bases, with 16 bases left in between. CDR1 is LNHDA and CDR2 is SQIVND in the germline V gene (reference sequence).

The table lists this clone with a count of one. This chain connects TRBV19 to TRBJ2-1; D may be TRBD2 (6 bases). The CDR3 covers 11 residues. The germline V gene has CDR1 LNHDA and CDR2 SQIVND (reference sequence). V was pared by 8 bases and J by 10 bases, with 12 bases between. CDR3 DNA sequence: TGTGCCAGTTCGGGGAGGTTAGAGCAGTTCTTC. As protein: CASSGRLEQFF. Supplemented by reference TRBV19 and TRBJ2-1, the full variable domain reads DGGITQSPKYLFRKEGQNVTLSCEQNLNHDAMYWYRQDPGQGLRLIYYSQIVNDFQKGDIAEGYSVSREKKESFPLTVTSAQKNPTAFYLCASSGRLEQFFGPGTRLTVL.

V usage is TRBV6-4 and J usage is TRBJ1-1, with no clear D. Looked up from germline, CDR1 is MRHNA and CDR2 is SNTAGT. The CDR3 covers 15 residues. Trimming removed 0 bases from V and 1 base from J, with 9 bases in between. Written as DNA, the CDR3 is TGTGCCAGCAGTGACTCGGCAGGCCCGAACACTGAAGCTTTCTTT. Its translation: CASSDSAGPNTEAFF.

The rearrangement joins TRBV18 to TRBJ1-5, with D possibly being TRBD1 (6 bases). Looked up from germline, CDR1 is KGHSH and CDR2 is LQKENI. Deletions cut 0 bases from V and 6 bases from J, with 12 bases between. The CDR3 is 15 amino acids. The CDR3, as DNA: TGTGCCAGCTCACCACCGGGGGCTGGAGGTCAGCCCCAGCATTTT. This encodes CASSPPGAGGQPQHF. Full variable domain (rest looked up from reference TRBV18 and TRBJ1-5): NAGVMQNPRHLVRRRGQEARLRCSPMKGHSHVYWYRQLPEEGLKFMVYLQKENIIDESGMPKERFSAEFPKEGPSILRIQQVVRGDSAAYFCASSPPGAGGQPQHFGDGTRLSIL.

J is TRBJ1-4 and V is TRBV6-4; the D gene is possibly TRBD1 (5 bases). Trimming stripped 4 bases from V and 1 base from J, with 10 bases between. Germline assignment: CDR1 MRHNA and CDR2 SNTAGT. The CDR3 has 15 residues. The CDR3 DNA reads TGTGCCAGCAGTGTCCTTCAGGGAACTAATGAAAAACTGTTTTTT. It yields the protein CASSVLQGTNEKLFF.

V usage is TRBV11-3 and J usage is TRBJ2-5; D gene ambiguous. V lost 1 base to trimming and J lost 7 bases, with 10 bases between them. This CDR3 comprises 13 residues. Germline assignment: CDR1 SGHNT and CDR2 YENEEA. The DNA of the CDR3 is TGTGCCAGCAGCTTAGGTGCAGAAGGGACCCAGTACTTC. Residues: CASSLGAEGTQYF.

The rearrangement uses TRBV7-9 and TRBJ1-1; TRBD1 might be the D (6 bases). This CDR3 spans 15 amino acids. Trimming shortened V by 5 bases and J by 2 bases, and 15 bases separated the two germline ends. In germline, CDR1 is SEHNR, CDR2 FQNEAQ (reference sequence). As DNA, the CDR3 is TGTGCCAGCAGCGGCTACAGGGATTTTAACACTGAAGCTTTCTTT. Translating gives CASSGYRDFNTEAFF.

The CDR3 sequence: CASSTPGLFSGANVLTF. The CDR3 DNA reads TGTGCCAGCAGCACACCGGGACTCTTCTCTGGGGCCAACGTCCTGACTTTC. The rearrangement uses TRBV9 and TRBJ2-6, with D possibly being TRBD2 (6 bases). With 4 bases removed from V and 0 bases from J, the gap between germline ends came to 14 bases. Per the germline V gene, CDR1 is SGDLS and CDR2 is YYNGEE. This CDR3 spans 17 amino acids.

The rearrangement links TRBV6-5 to TRBJ2-7; 7 bases fit TRBD1. CDR1 MNHEY and CDR2 SVGAGI come from the germline V gene. The CDR3 consists of 15 residues. The ends lost 2 bases at V and 3 bases at J; junction bases unmatched: 7. The CDR3: CASSYSKNRGYEQYF. The CDR3 DNA reads as TGTGCCAGCAGTTACAGTAAGAACAGGGGCTACGAGCAGTACTTC.

V usage is TRBV11-2 and J usage is TRBJ2-6, with no clear D. This CDR3 comprises 15 residues. The V end was cut by 5 bases, the J end by 0 bases, with 8 bases between. Germline V gene lookup returns CDR1 SGHAT and CDR2 FQNNGV. DNA for the CDR3: TGTGCCAGCAGCAGAGGTAACTCTGGGGCCAACGTCCTGACTTTC. It codes for CASSRGNSGANVLTF. Full variable domain (remainder filled in from reference TRBV11-2 and TRBJ2-6): EAGVAQSPRYKIIEKRQSVAFWCNPISGHATLYWYQQILGQGPKLLIQFQNNGVVDDSQLPKDRFSAERLKGVDSTLKIQPAKLEDSAVYLCASSRGNSGANVLTFGAGSRLTVL.

The chain has TRBV4-2 and TRBJ1-5; D remains unclear. Germline V CDR1 and CDR2: LGHNA, YNFKEQ. The CDR3 extends over 15 amino acids. V gave up 0 bases and J gave up 5 bases, with 11 bases separating them. CDR3 residues: CASSQDLGTDQPQHF. Written as DNA, the CDR3 is TGTGCCAGCAGCCAAGATCTGGGTACGGATCAGCCCCAGCATTTT.